This T cell receptor beta chain originates from a study of regulatory T cells in long-lasting Graves disease. About the study: Graves' patients, diagnosed recently, had received antithyroid drugs under 3 months.

Time point meaning: newly diagnosed GD, antithyroid drugs for less than 3 months. After RNA was extracted from PBMCs, the TCR library was made from it. The germline gives CDR1 SNHLY, CDR2 FYNNEI. CDR3 size: 14 residues. V was pared by 0 bases and J by 5 bases, with 8 bases between. This clonotype was detected many times. Investigators prepared the TCR beta libraries by applying iRepertoire HTBI primers and Arm-PCR of CDR3 regions. MiXCR, run by TCRdb on the multiplex PCR reads, gives a single entry per CDR3 protein. The repertoire holds 400,000 to 500,000 distinct CDR3 sequences, with over 14% as singletons. The same data also went into a second study, on T cells in Graves' hyperthyroidism and ophthalmopathy.

The gene calls are TRBV2 and TRBJ2-1; no firm D call. The specimen was peripheral blood mononuclear cells (PBMCs), collected at new diagnosis, from a patient treated with antithyroid drugs. The TCR sequence derives from a woman aged 35 to 49 with Graves disease. The CDR3: CASSEAHYNNEQFF. CDR3 in DNA: TGTGCCAGCAGTGAAGCGCACTATAACAATGAGCAGTTCTTC.